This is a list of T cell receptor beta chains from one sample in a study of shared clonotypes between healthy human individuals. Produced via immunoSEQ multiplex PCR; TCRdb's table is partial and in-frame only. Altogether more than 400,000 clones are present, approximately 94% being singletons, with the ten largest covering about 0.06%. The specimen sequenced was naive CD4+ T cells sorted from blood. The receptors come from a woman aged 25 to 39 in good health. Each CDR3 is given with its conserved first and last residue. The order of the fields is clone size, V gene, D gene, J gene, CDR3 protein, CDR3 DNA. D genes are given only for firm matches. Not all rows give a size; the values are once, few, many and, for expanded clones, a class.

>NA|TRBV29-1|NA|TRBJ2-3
CTTRGTQTDTQYF
TGCACTACCCGGGGGACCCAGACAGATACGCAGTATTTT
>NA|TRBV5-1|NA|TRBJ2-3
CASSPWNTDTQYF
TGCGCCAGCAGCCCGTGGAACACAGATACGCAGTATTTT
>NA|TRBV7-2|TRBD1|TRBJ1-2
CASSNPLRPGQSFNYGYTF
TGTGCCAGCAGCAATCCCCTTCGTCCGGGACAGTCGTTTAACTATGGCTACACCTTC
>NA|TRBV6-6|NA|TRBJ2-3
CASSYSGGAFTDTQYF
TGTGCCAGCAGTTACTCGGGCGGGGCCTTCACAGATACGCAGTATTTT
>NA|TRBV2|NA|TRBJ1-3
CATVEDGMPGNTIYF
TGTGCCACCGTCGAAGATGGAATGCCTGGAAACACCATATATTTT
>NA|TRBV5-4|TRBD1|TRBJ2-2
CASSPGTGVTGELFF
TGTGCCAGCAGTCCCGGGACAGGGGTTACCGGGGAGCTGTTTTTT
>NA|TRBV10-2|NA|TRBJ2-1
CASSPLRGFSSYNEQFF
TGCGCCAGCAGTCCCCTCCGGGGGTTCAGCTCCTACAATGAGCAGTTCTTC
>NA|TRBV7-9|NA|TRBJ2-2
CASSLEVRTGELFF
TGTGCCAGCAGCTTAGAGGTCAGAACCGGGGAGCTGTTTTTT
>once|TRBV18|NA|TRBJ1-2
CASSPRDGYTF
TGTGCCAGCTCACCGAGAGACGGCTACACCTTC
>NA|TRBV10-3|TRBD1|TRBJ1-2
CAIARDSSNYGYTF
TGTGCCATCGCGCGGGACAGTTCCAACTATGGCTACACCTTC
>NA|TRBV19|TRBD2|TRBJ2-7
CATGTSGIGDYEQYF
TGTGCCACAGGGACTAGCGGGATAGGGGACTACGAGCAGTACTTC
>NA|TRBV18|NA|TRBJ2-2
CASSLFSATSAGPSGELFF
TGTGCCAGCTCACTGTTCTCCGCGACTAGTGCGGGCCCGAGCGGGGAGCTGTTTTTT
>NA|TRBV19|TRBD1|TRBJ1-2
CASSTGGAIPNYGYTF
TGTGCCAGTAGTACAGGGGGCGCGATCCCCAACTATGGCTACACCTTC
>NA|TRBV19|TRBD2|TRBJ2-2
CASSPRTSGRGTGELFF
TGTGCCAGTAGTCCTCGGACTAGCGGGAGAGGGACCGGGGAGCTGTTTTTT
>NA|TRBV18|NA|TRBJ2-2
CASSPITASLGELFF
TGTGCCAGCTCACCAATTACAGCCTCTCTCGGGGAGCTGTTTTTT
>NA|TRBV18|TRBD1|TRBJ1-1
CASSVGQGRLEAFF
TGTGCCAGCTCAGTCGGACAGGGGAGGCTTGAAGCTTTCTTT
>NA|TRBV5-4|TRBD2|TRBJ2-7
CASSFGGSGYEQYF
TGTGCCAGCAGCTTTGGCGGGAGCGGCTACGAGCAGTACTTC
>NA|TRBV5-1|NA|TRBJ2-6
CASSLVSGNGANVLTF
TGCGCCAGCAGCTTGGTATCCGGGAACGGGGCCAACGTCCTGACTTTC
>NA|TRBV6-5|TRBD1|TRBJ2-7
CASSYSTDRDAQYF
TGTGCCAGCAGTTACTCTACGGACAGGGACGCGCAGTACTTC
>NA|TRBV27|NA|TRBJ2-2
CASSLFRNTGELFF
TGTGCCAGCAGTTTATTCCGGAACACCGGGGAGCTGTTTTTT
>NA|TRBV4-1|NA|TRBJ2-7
CASATSYEQYF
TGCGCCAGCGCGACTAGCTACGAGCAGTACTTC
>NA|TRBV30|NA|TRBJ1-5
CAWTTSGTNQPQHF
TGTGCCTGGACCACCTCCGGAACCAATCAGCCCCAGCATTTT
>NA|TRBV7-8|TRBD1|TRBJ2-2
CASSPQGASTGELFF
TGTGCCAGCAGCCCCCAGGGGGCAAGCACCGGGGAGCTGTTTTTT
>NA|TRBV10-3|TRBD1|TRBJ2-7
CAISGTGYEQYF
TGTGCCATCAGTGGGACAGGGTACGAGCAGTACTTC
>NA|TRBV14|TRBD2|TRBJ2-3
CASSQESGLAGSTDTQYF
TGTGCCAGCAGCCAAGAGTCGGGACTAGCGGGTAGCACAGATACGCAGTATTTT
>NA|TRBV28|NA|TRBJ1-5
CASSLGPGRWRQPQHF
TGTGCCAGCAGTTTGGGTCCAGGGCGTTGGCGGCAGCCCCAGCATTTT
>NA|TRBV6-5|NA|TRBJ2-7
CASRQGGRSYEQYF
TGTGCCAGCAGACAGGGCGGGCGCTCCTACGAGCAGTACTTC
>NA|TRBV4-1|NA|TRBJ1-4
CASSLSRKGKLFF
TGCGCCAGCAGCTTGAGCCGGAAAGGAAAACTGTTTTTT
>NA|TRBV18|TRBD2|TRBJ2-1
CASSPRLAETNEQFF
TGTGCCAGCTCACCACGGCTAGCGGAAACCAATGAGCAGTTCTTC
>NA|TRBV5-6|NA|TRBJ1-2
CASTFEGYGYTF
TGTGCCAGCACCTTTGAGGGCTATGGCTACACCTTC
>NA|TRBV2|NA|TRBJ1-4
CASSMLRGNEKLFF
TGTGCCAGCAGTATGTTACGGGGGAATGAAAAACTGTTTTTT
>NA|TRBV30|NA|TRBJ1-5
CAWSLKSGNNQPQHF
TGTGCCTGGAGTCTTAAATCAGGGAACAATCAGCCCCAGCATTTT
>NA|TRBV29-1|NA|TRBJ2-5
CSVAAPYQETQYF
TGCAGCGTGGCCGCACCTTACCAAGAGACCCAGTACTTC
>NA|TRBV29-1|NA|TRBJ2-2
CSVAPGLPYQNTGELFF
TGCAGCGTTGCACCGGGACTGCCCTATCAGAACACCGGGGAGCTGTTTTTT
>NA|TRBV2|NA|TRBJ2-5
CASSDGAGETQYF
TGTGCCAGCAGTGACGGGGCCGGGGAGACCCAGTACTTC
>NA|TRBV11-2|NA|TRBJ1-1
CASSLVVNTEAFF
TGTGCCAGCAGCTTAGTCGTTAACACTGAAGCTTTCTTT
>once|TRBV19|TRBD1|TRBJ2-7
CASSLRDRGYEQYF
TGTGCCAGTAGTCTCCGGGACAGGGGCTACGAGCAGTACTTC
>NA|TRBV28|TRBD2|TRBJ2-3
CASSLWGLAGESADTQYF
TGTGCCAGCAGTTTATGGGGACTAGCGGGAGAATCAGCAGATACGCAGTATTTT
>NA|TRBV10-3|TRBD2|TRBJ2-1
CAISERLAGGNNEQFF
TGTGCCATCAGTGAGAGACTAGCGGGAGGGAACAATGAGCAGTTCTTC
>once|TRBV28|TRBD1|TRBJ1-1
CASSWTGGGTEAFF
TGTGCCAGCAGTTGGACAGGGGGCGGCACTGAAGCTTTCTTT
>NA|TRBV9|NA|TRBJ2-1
CASSVHSTSFNEQFF
TGTGCCAGCAGCGTCCACTCTACTAGTTTCAATGAGCAGTTCTTC
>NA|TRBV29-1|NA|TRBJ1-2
CSVLGRVDYGYTF
TGCAGCGTTTTAGGACGGGTAGATTATGGCTACACCTTC
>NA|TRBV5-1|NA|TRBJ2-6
CASSLGHLSSGANVLTF
TGCGCCAGCAGCTTGGGACACCTCAGCTCTGGGGCCAACGTCCTGACTTTC